A single sample is the source of the 5 T cell receptor beta chains below, sequenced in a study of blood T cell repertoires in COVID-19 (dated by TCRdb to about 2020). Receptor amplification or capture employed the immunoSEQ multiplex PCR assay. As stored in TCRdb, this immuneACCESS dataset retains in-frame rearrangements with V and J assigned. A fraction of the clones does not appear; measured against another copy, unresolved V genes explain less than half of the discrepancy, and the remainder lacks a known reason. The sample has under 150,000 clones on record, 88% of them singletons. Approximately 10% of the sample rests with the top ten. The sample was peripheral blood. These receptors all come from a man aged 50-59 years with active or convalescent COVID-19.

The gene calls are TRBV13 and TRBJ1-6; 9 bases align to TRBD1. V was clipped by 0 bases and J by 10 bases; unmatched bases: 7. CDR3 length: 16 amino acids. Germline CDR1 PRHDT, CDR2 FYEKMQ (reference sequence). The CDR3: CASSLGPGQGRSPLHF. CDR3 nucleotide sequence: TGTGCCAGCAGCTTAGGCCCGGGACAGGGTCGATCACCCCTCCACTTT.

This clone was counted only a few times. The V gene is TRBV10-3, the J gene TRBJ2-1, with 8 nucleotides matching TRBD2. The CDR3 sequence is 14 residues long. Germline CDR1 is ENHRY and CDR2 is SYGVKD. With 4 bases clipped from V and 4 bases from J, the junction kept 3 bases outside the gene matches. The chain's CDR3 is CAISAAGEYNEQFF. In DNA form, the CDR3 reads TGTGCCATCAGTGCAGCGGGAGAGTACAATGAGCAGTTCTTC.

The gene calls are TRBV15 and TRBJ1-5; TRBD1 might be the D (5 bases). Trimming shortened V by 1 base and J by 0 bases, and 7 bases separated the two germline ends. The CDR3 loop spans 15 amino acids. Germline CDR1 LNHNV, CDR2 YYDKDF (reference sequence). This CDR3 is CATSRGQYSNQPQHF. The DNA of the CDR3 is TGTGCCACCAGCAGAGGACAGTATAGCAATCAGCCCCAGCATTTT.

The gene calls are TRBV6-2 or TRBV6-3 and TRBJ2-3; D is possibly TRBD2 (6 bases). This CDR3 contains 13 residues. CDR1 and CDR2 (germline): MNHEY, SVGEGT. With 5 bases removed from V and 4 bases from J, the gap between germline ends came to 10 bases. CDR3 region: CASSHGSADTQYF. The CDR3 coding sequence is TGTGCCAGCAGTCACGGGAGCGCAGATACGCAGTATTTT.

The rearrangement links TRBV5-6 to TRBJ1-2; 11 bases agree with TRBD1. V shed 3 bases and J 3 bases; nucleotides not matched to a gene: 7. Germline assignment: CDR1 SGHDT and CDR2 YYEEEE. There are 16 residues in the CDR3. CDR3 residues: CASSSPPGQGDYGYTF. CDR3 in DNA: TGTGCCAGCAGCTCCCCCCCGGGACAGGGGGACTATGGCTACACCTTC.